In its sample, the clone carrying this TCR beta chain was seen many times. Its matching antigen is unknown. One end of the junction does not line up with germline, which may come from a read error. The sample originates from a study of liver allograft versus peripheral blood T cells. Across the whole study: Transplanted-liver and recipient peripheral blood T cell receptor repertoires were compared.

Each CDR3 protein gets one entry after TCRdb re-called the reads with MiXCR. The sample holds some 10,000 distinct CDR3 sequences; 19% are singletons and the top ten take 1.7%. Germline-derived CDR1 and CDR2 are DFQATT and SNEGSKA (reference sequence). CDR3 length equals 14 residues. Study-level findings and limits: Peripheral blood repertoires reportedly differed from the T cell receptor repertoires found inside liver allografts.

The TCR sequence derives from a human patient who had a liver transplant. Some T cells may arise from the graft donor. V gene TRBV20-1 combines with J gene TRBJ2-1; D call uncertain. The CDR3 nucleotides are TGCAGTGCTAGAGATCAGTCCGGCTACCATGAGCAGTTCTTC. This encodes CSARDQSGYHEQFF.